Described below is a single T cell receptor (beta chain) sequence and its context. Its antigen is not identified. This sample stems from a study of T cells in Graves' hyperthyroidism and ophthalmopathy. Study results and limitations: Ophthalmopathy cases were set apart from stable hyperthyroidism by a 13 V-J model. Ophthalmopathy, which appeared later, was predicted by the model a median around 6 months before onset. Blood also carried most thyroid clonotypes expanded above 0.001.

CDR3 length: 14 residues. The ends lost 5 bases at V and 6 bases at J; junction bases unmatched: 10. CDR1 is SGHTS and CDR2 is YDEGEE in the germline V gene. RNA transcripts yielded amplified TCR beta CDR3 regions. Carried out on the TCR CDR3, a first-round RT-PCR used the HTBI primer set. TCRdb re-called the multiplex PCR reads with MiXCR, one entry per CDR3 protein. The repertoire consists of 450,000 to 700,000 distinct CDR3 sequences, with approximately 44% occurring once and the leading ten covering under 20%. It was uncontrolled infection, other autoimmune disease, pregnancy or lactation that excluded patients.

The sequencing sample was made of peripheral blood or thyroid tissue (not recorded which). The sequence derives from an adult woman with Graves' disease, either hyperthyroidism or ophthalmopathy (not recorded which). The genes are TRBV5-8 and TRBJ2-7, with 8 bases lining up with TRBD1. This chain's CDR3 is CASSSRTGTCEQYF. The CDR3 DNA reads TGTGCCAGCAGTTCGCGGACAGGGACGTGCGAGCAGTACTTC.